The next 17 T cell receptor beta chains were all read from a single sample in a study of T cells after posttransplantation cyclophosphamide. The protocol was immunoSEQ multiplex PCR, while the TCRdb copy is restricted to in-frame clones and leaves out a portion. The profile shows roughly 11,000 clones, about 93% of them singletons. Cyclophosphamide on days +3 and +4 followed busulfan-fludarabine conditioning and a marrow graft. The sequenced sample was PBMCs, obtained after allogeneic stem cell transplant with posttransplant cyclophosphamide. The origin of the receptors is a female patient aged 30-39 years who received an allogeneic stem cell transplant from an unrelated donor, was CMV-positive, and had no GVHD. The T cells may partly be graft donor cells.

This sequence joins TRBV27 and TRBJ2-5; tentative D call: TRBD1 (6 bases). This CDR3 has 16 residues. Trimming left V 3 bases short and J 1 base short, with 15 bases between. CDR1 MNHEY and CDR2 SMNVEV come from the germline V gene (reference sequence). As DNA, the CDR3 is TGTGCCAGCAGTTTTCTAACCGCAGGGGCCCAAGAGACCCAGTACTTC. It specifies CASSFLTAGAQETQYF.

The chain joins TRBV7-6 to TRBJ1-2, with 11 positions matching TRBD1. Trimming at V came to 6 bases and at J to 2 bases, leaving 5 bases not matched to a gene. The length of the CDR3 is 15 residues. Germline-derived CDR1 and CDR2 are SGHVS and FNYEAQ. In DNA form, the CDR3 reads TGTGCCAGCAGGGCCGGGACAGGGGGAAACTATGGCTACACCTTC. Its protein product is CASRAGTGGNYGYTF.

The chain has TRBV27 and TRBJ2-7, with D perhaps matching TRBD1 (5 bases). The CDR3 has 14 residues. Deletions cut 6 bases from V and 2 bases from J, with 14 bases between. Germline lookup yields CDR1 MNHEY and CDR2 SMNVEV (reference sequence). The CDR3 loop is CASRRTQGAYEQYF. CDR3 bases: TGTGCCAGCAGAAGAACTCAGGGCGCCTACGAGCAGTACTTC.

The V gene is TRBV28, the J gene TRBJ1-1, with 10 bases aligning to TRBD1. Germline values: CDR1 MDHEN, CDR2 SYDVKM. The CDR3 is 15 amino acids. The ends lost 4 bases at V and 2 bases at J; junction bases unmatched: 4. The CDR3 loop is CASSSTGGTNTEAFF. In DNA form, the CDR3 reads TGTGCCAGCAGTTCGACAGGGGGCACTAACACTGAAGCTTTCTTT.

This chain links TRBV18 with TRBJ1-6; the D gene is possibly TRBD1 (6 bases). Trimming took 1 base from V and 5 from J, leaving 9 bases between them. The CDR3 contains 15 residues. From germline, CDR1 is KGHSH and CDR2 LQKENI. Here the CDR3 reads CASSPLTGDNSPLHF. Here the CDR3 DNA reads TGTGCCAGCTCACCACTGACAGGAGATAATTCACCCCTCCACTTT.

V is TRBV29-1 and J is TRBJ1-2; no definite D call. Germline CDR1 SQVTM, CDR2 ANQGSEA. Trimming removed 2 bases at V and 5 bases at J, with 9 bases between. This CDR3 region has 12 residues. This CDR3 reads CSVEKNIYGYTF. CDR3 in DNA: TGCAGCGTTGAAAAGAACATTTATGGCTACACCTTC.

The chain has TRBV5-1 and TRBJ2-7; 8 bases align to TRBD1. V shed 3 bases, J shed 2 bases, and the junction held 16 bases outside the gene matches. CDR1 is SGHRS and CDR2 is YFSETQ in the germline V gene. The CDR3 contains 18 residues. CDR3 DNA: TGCGCCAGCAGCTCGATGGGCCCCGGGACAGGTAATCCCTACGAGCAGTACTTC. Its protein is CASSSMGPGTGNPYEQYF.

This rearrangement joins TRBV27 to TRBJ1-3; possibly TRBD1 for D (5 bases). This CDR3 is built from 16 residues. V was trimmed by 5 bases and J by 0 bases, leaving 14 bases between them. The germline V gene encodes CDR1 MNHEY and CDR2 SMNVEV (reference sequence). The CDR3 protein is CASSMIGGVSGNTIYF. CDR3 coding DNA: TGTGCCAGCAGTATGATCGGGGGGGTCTCTGGAAACACCATATATTTT.

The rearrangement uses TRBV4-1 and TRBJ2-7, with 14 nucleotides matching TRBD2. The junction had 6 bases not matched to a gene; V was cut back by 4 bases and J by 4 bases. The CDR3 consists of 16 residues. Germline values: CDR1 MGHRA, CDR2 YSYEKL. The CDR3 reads CASSRGGLAGEYEQYF. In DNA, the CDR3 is TGCGCCAGCAGCCGGGGGGGACTAGCGGGAGAATACGAGCAGTACTTC.

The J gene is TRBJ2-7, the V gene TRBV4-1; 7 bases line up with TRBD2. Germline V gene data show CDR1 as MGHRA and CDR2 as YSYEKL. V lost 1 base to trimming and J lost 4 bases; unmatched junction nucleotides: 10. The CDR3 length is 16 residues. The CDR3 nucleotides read TGCGCCAGCAGCCAAGGTTACGGCGGGAGTAGGTACGAGCAGTACTTC. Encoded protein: CASSQGYGGSRYEQYF.

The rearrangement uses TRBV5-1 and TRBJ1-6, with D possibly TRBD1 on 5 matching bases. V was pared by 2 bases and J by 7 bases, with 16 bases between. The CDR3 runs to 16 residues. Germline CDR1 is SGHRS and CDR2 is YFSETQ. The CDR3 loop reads CASSFSQGSRNSPLHF. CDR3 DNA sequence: TGCGCCAGCAGCTTTTCCCAGGGTTCGCGCAATTCACCCCTCCACTTT. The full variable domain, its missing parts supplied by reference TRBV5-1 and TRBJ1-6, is KAGVTQTPRYLIKTRGQQVTLSCSPISGHRSVSWYQQTPGQGLQFLFEYFSETQRNKGNFPGRFSGRQFSNSRSEMNVSTLELGDSALYLCASSFSQGSRNSPLHFGNGTRLTVT.

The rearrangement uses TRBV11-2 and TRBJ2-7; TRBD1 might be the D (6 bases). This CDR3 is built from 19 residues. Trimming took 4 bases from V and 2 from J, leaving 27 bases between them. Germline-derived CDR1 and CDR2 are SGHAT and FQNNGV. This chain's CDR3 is CASSSPKKLTGTIPYEQYF. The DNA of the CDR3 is TGTGCCAGCAGCTCCCCCAAAAAGCTGACCGGGACAATCCCCTACGAGCAGTACTTC.

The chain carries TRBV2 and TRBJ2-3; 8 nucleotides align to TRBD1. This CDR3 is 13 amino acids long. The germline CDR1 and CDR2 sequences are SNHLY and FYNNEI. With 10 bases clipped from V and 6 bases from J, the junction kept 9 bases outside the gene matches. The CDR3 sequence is CAIPGQAWDTQYF. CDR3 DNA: TGTGCCATCCCGGGACAGGCCTGGGATACGCAGTATTTT.

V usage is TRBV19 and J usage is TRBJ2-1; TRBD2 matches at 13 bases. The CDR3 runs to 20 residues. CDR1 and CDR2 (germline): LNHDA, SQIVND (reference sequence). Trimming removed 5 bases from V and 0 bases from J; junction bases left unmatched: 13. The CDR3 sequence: CASSVTSGGVPIRSYNEQFF. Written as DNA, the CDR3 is TGTGCCAGTAGTGTTACTAGCGGGGGGGTACCTATCCGCTCCTACAATGAGCAGTTCTTC.

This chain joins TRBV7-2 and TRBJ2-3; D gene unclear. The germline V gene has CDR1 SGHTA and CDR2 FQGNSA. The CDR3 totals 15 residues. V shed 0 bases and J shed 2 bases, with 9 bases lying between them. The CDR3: CASSLAHRFTDTQYF. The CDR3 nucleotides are TGTGCCAGCAGCTTAGCGCACAGATTCACAGATACGCAGTATTTT.

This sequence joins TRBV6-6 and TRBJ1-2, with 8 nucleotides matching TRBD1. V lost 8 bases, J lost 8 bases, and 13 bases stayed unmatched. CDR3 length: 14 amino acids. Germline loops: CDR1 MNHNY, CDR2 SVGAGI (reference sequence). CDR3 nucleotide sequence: TGTGCCAGCGAGGAACAGGGGGAAAAGGGGGGCTACACCTTC. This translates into CASEEQGEKGGYTF.

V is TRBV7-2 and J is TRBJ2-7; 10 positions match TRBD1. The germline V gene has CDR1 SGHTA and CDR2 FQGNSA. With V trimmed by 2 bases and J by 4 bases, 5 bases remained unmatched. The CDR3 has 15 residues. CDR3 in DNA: TGTGCCAGCAGCTTATATGGGACAGGGGCTTACGAGCAGTACTTC. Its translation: CASSLYGTGAYEQYF.